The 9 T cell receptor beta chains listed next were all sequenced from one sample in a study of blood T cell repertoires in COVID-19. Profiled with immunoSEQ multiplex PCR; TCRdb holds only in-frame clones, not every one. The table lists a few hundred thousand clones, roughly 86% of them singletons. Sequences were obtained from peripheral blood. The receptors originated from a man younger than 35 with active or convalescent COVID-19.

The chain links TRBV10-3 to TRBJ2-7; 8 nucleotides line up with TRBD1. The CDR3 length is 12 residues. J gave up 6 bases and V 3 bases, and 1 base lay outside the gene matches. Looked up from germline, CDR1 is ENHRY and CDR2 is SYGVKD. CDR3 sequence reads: CAISEQGVEQYF. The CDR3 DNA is TGTGCCATCAGTGAACAGGGGGTCGAGCAGTACTTC.

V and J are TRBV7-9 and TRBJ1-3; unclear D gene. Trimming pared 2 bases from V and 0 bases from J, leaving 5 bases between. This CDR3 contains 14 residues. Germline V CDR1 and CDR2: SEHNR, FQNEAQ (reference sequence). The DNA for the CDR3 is TGTGCCAGCAGCTTACCCGGCTCTGGAAACACCATATATTTT. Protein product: CASSLPGSGNTIYF.

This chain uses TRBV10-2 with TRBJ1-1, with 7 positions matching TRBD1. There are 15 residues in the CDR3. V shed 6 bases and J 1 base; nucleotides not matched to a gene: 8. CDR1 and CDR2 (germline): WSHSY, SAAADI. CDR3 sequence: CASRTGTAGNTEAFF. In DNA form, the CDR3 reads TGCGCCAGCAGAACCGGGACAGCAGGGAACACTGAAGCTTTCTTT.

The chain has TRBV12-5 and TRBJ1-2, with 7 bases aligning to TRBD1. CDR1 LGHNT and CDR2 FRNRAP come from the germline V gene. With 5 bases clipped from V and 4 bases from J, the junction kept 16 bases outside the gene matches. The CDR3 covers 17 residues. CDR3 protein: CASGPSIGGPHFYGYTF. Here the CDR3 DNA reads TGTGCTAGTGGTCCCTCTATAGGGGGCCCCCACTTCTATGGCTACACCTTC.

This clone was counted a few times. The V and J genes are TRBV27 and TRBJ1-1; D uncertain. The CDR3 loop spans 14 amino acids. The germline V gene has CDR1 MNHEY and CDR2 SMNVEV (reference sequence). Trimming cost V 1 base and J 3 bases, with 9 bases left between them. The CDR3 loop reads CASSLYVLDTEAFF. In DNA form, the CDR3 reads TGTGCCAGCAGTTTATATGTTTTAGACACTGAAGCTTTCTTT.

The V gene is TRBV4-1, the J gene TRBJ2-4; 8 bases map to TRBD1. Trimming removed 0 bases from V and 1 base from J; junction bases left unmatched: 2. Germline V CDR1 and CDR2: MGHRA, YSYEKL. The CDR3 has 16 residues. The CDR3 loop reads CASSQDTGGAKNIQYF. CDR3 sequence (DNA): TGCGCCAGCAGCCAAGATACAGGGGGGGCCAAAAACATTCAGTACTTC.

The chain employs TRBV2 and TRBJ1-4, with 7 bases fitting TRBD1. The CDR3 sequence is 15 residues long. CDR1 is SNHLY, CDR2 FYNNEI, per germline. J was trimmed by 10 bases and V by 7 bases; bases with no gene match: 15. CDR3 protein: CASTVEQGRFGKLFF. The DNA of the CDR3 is TGTGCCAGCACCGTCGAACAGGGGAGGTTTGGAAAACTGTTTTTT.

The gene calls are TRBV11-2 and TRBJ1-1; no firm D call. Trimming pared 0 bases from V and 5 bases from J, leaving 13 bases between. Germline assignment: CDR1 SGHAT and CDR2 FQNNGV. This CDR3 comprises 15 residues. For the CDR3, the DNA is TGTGCCAGCAGCTTAGATGACGCCCGCAGGACTGAAGCTTTCTTT. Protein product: CASSLDDARRTEAFF.

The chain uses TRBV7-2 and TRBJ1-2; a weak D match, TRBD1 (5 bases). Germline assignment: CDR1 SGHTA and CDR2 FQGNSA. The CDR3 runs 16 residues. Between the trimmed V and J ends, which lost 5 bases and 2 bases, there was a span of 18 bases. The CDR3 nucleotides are TGTGCCAGCAGCCCCGTGGGGGGGGGACGAAACTATGGCTACACCTTC. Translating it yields CASSPVGGGRNYGYTF.